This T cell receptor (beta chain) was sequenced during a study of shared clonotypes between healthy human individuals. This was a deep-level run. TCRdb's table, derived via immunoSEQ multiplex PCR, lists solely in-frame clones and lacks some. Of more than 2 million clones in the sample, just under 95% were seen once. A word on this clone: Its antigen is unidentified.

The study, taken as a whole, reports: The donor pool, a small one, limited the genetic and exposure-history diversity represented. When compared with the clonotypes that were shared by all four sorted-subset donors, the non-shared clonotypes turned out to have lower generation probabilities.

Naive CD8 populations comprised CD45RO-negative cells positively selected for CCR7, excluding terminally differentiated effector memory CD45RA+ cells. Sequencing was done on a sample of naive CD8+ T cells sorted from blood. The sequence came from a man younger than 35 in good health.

The CDR3 loop is CASSHEQGGYGYTF. CDR3 DNA sequence: TGTGCCAGCAGCCACGAACAGGGAGGGTATGGCTACACCTTC. The V gene is TRBV13, the J gene TRBJ1-2; D might be TRBD1 (6 bases). The V end was cut by 5 bases, the J end by 5 bases, with 15 bases between. Germline loops: CDR1 PRHDT, CDR2 FYEKMQ (reference sequence). CDR3 length: 14 residues.